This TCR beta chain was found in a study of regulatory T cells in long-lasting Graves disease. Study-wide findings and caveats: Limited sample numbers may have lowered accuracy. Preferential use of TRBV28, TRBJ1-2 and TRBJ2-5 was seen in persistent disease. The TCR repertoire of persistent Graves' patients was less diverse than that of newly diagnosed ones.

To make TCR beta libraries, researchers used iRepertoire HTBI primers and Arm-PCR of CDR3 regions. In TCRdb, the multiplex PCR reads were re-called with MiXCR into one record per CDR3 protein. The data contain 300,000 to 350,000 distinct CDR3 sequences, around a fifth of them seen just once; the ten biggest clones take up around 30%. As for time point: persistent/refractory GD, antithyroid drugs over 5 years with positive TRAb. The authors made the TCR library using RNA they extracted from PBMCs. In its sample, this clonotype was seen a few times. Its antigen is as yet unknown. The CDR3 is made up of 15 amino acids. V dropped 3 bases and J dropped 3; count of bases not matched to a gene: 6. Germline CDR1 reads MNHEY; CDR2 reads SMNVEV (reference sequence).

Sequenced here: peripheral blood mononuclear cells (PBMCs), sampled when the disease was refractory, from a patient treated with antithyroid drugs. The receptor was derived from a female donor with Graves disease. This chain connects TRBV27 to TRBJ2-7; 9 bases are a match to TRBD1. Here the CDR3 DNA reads TGTGCCAGCAGTTTTCAACAGGGGGCTGGCTACGAGCAGTACTTC. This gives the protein CASSFQQGAGYEQYF.